This T cell receptor beta chain was captured by sequencing in a study of blood T cell repertoires in COVID-19. Here immunoSEQ multiplex PCR was the method, and the copy in TCRdb shows in-frame clones only, minus some. The profile shows about 120,000 clones, about 74% of them singletons. The sequenced sample was peripheral blood. This TCR was sampled from a man aged 60 to 75 with acute or convalescent COVID-19.

The DNA for the CDR3 is TGTGCCAGCAGGCTGACAGGGAAGGCTCAGCCCCAGCATTTT. This codes for CASRLTGKAQPQHF. The V and J genes are TRBV2 and TRBJ1-5; 7 nucleotides agree with TRBD1. The CDR3 has 14 amino acids. Germline loops: CDR1 SNHLY, CDR2 FYNNEI. V trimming: 6 bases; J trimming: 6 bases; junction bases outside the gene matches: 8.